The rows below give T cell receptor beta chains drawn from one sample of a study of graft-versus-host responses after intestinal transplantation. Libraries were prepared by immunoSEQ multiplex PCR; TCRdb keeps only in-frame clonotypes and omits some of them. Of about 97,000 clones listed, approximately 92% are singletons. The specimen comprised PBMCs, sampled about 450 days after intestinal transplant. The receptors originated from a human patient who received an intestinal transplant, so some T cells may come from the graft donor. Both conserved end residues are part of each CDR3. Each record gives: V gene, J gene, D gene, clone size, CDR3 protein, CDR3 DNA. The D gene is left open where the match is weak. Rows may omit the clone size; those that give it use once, few, many or a size class.

>TRBV9|TRBJ1-4|TRBD1|-
CASSLGGGGDEKLFF
TGTGCCAGCAGCTTAGGGGGAGGGGGCGACGAAAAACTGTTTTTT
>TRBV7-3|TRBJ1-2|-|-
CASSLSREGNYTF
TGTGCCAGCAGCTTAAGCAGGGAGGGGAACTACACCTTC
>TRBV7-6|TRBJ1-3|TRBD1|-
CASSPGTGTGNTIYF
TGTGCCAGCAGCCCCGGGACAGGAACTGGAAACACCATATATTTT
>TRBV18|TRBJ1-3|-|-
CASPILGGGNTIYF
TGTGCCAGCCCGATCCTGGGTGGGGGAAACACCATATATTTT
>TRBV5-1|TRBJ2-7|-|-
CASSLAVGSYEQYF
TGCGCCAGCAGCTTGGCGGTAGGGTCCTACGAGCAGTACTTC
>TRBV5-5|TRBJ1-4|-|-
CASSLTAPAREKLFF
TGTGCCAGCAGCTTGACAGCTCCCGCTCGGGAAAAACTGTTTTTT
>TRBV6-6|TRBJ1-1|-|once
CASSHLGEGSVEAFF
TGTGCCAGCAGTCACCTCGGGGAGGGGAGTGTTGAAGCTTTCTTT
>TRBV6-5|TRBJ1-2|TRBD1|-
CASCQGAFGYGYTF
TGTGCCAGCTGTCAGGGGGCTTTCGGCTATGGCTACACCTTC
>TRBV6-6|TRBJ2-2|-|-
CASSYRERSPPGELFF
TGTGCCAGCAGTTACAGAGAGCGATCCCCCCCCGGGGAGCTGTTTTTT
>TRBV19|TRBJ1-1|TRBD1|-
CASSLGQGVSTEAFF
TGTGCCAGTAGTCTGGGACAGGGGGTGAGCACTGAAGCTTTCTTT
>TRBV6-5|TRBJ1-2|-|-
CASSYSNQGPGGYTF
TGTGCCAGCAGTTACTCGAATCAGGGGCCTGGAGGCTACACCTTC
>TRBV4-1|TRBJ2-1|-|-
CASSQSVGDTQKGDEQFF
TGCGCCAGCAGCCAGAGTGTAGGTGACACCCAAAAAGGCGATGAGCAGTTCTTC
>TRBV5-5|TRBJ2-7|TRBD1|-
CASSLGTGVSYEQYF
TGTGCCAGCAGCTTAGGGACAGGGGTGTCCTACGAGCAGTACTTC
>TRBV6-5|TRBJ2-1|TRBD1|-
CASSYTLTGAEQFF
TGTGCCAGCAGTTACACGCTCACAGGGGCTGAGCAGTTCTTC
>TRBV6-1|TRBJ2-5|TRBD1|-
CASSRDSEETQYF
TGTGCCAGCAGCCGGGACAGCGAAGAGACCCAGTACTTC
>TRBV9|TRBJ1-1|-|-
CASSVVHPNTEAFF
TGTGCCAGCAGCGTTGTACACCCGAACACTGAAGCTTTCTTT
>TRBV6-9|TRBJ2-7|TRBD2|few
CASGVGEGEQYF
TGTGCCAGCGGTGTGGGGGAGGGAGAGCAGTACTTC
>TRBV5-1|TRBJ2-5|-|-
CASSSSPPGETQYF
TGCGCCAGCAGCTCGTCACCGCCCGGGGAGACCCAGTACTTC
>TRBV29-1|TRBJ2-7|-|-
CSVVQVYEQYF
TGCAGCGTGGTACAGGTATACGAGCAGTACTTC
>TRBV6-6|TRBJ2-7|TRBD2|-
CASTRLAGAIYEQYF
TGTGCCAGCACCAGACTAGCGGGGGCAATCTACGAGCAGTACTTC
>TRBV4-2|TRBJ2-5|TRBD1|-
CASSHWDRDLQTQYF
TGTGCCAGCAGCCATTGGGACAGGGATTTACAGACCCAGTACTTC
>TRBV4-1|TRBJ1-5|-|few
CASSQEGAPQPQHF
TGCGCCAGCAGCCAAGAGGGGGCCCCTCAGCCCCAGCATTTT